This TCR beta chain was documented in a study of shared clonotypes between healthy human individuals. The assay used deep level. The data were produced by immunoSEQ multiplex PCR, yet TCRdb's version contains in-frame clones alone and is incomplete. The table shows roughly 490,000 clones, with roughly 78% occurring only once. Study-wide findings and caveats: An expected dependence of interdonor clonotype sharing on sequencing depth was noted.

Concerning this clone: Its antigen is currently unknown.

Donors included only healthy HIV-negative adults lacking recent acute infections or vaccinations. Sequences were obtained from PBMCs. The receptor's source is a woman in her forties in good health. Some clones in this sample may be carry-over from other donors' samples.

The CDR3 region is CASSLRLAGVGNEQFF. The CDR3 DNA reads TGTGCCAGCAGCTTGCGGCTAGCGGGAGTGGGTAATGAGCAGTTCTTC. The J gene is TRBJ2-1, the V gene TRBV11-2; TRBD2 aligns across 10 bases. Germline V gives CDR1 SGHAT, CDR2 FQNNGV. J gave up 7 bases and V 3 bases, and 9 bases lay outside the gene matches. CDR3 length: 16 residues.